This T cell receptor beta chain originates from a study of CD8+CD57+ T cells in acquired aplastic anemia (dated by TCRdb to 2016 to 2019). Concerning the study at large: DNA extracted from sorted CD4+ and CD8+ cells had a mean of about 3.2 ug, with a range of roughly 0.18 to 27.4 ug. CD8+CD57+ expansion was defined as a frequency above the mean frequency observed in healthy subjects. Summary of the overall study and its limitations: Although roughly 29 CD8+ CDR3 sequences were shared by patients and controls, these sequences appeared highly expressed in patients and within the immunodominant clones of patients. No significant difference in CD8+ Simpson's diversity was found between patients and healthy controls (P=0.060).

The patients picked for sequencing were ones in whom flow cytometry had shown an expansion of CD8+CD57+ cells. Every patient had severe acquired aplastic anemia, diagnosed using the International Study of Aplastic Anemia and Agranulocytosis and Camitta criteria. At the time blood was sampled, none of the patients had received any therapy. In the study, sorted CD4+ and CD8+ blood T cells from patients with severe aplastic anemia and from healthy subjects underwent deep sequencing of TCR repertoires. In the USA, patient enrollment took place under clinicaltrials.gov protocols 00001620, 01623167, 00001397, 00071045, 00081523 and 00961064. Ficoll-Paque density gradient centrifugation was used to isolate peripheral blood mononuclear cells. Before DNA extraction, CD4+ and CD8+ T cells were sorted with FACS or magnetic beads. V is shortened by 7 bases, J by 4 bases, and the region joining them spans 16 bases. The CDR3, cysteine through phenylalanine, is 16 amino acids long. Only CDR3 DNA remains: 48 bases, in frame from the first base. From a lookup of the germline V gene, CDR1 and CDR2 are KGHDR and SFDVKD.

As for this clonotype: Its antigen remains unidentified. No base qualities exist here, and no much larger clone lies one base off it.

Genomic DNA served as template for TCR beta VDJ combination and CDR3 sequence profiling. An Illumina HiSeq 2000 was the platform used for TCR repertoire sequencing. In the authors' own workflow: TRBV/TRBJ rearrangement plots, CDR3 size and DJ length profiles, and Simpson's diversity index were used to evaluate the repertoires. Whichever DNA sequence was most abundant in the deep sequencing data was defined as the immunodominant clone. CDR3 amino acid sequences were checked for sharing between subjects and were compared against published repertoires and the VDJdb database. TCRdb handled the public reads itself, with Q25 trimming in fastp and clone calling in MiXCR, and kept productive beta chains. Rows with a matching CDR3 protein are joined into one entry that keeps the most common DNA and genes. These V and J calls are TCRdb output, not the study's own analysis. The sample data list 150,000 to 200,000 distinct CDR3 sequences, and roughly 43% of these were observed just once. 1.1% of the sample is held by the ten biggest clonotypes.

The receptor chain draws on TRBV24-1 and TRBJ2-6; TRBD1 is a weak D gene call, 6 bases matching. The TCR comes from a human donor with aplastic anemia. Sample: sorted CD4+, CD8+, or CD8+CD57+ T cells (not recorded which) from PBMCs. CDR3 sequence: CATSTTGSLGANVLTF. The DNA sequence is TGTGCCACCAGCACCACAGGGAGCCTCGGGGCCAACGTCCTGACTTTC.